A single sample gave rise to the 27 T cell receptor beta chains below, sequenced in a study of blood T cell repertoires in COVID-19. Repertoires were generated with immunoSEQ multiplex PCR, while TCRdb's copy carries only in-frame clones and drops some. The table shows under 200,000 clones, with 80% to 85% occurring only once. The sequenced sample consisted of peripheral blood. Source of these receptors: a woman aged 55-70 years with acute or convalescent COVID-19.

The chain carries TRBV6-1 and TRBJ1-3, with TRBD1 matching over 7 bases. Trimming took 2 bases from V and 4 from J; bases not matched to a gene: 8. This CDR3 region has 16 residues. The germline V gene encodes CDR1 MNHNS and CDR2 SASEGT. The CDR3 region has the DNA TGTGCCAGCAGTGAAATTTCGCCGGGACAGGGAAACACCATATATTTT. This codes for CASSEISPGQGNTIYF.

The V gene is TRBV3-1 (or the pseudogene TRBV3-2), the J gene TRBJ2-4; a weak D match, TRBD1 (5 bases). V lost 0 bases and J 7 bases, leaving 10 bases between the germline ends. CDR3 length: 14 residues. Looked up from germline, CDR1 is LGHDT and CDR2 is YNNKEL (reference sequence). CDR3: CASSQDAGPNIQYF. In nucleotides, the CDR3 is TGTGCCAGCAGCCAAGATGCAGGGCCCAACATTCAGTACTTC.

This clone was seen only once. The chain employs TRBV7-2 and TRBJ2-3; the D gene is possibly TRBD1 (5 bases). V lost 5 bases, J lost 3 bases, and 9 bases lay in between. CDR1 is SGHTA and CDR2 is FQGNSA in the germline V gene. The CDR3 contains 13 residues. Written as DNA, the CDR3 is TGTGCCAGCAGCCCCAGACAGACAGATACGCAGTATTTT. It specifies CASSPRQTDTQYF. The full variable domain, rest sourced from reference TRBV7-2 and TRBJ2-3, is GAGVSQSPSNKVTEKGKDVELRCDPISGHTALYWYRQSLGQGLEFLIYFQGNSAPDKSGLPSDRFSAERTGGSVSTLTIQRTQQEDSAVYLCASSPRQTDTQYFGPGTRLTVL.

The CDR3 loop reads CAIGGDGPQAFF. The CDR3 DNA sequence: TGTGCCATCGGGGGGGATGGGCCTCAAGCTTTCTTT. The rearrangement uses TRBV10-3 and TRBJ1-1; weak D call: TRBD1 (5 bases). Per the germline V gene, CDR1 is ENHRY and CDR2 is SYGVKD. Trimming cost V 8 bases and J 9 bases, with 16 bases left between them. This CDR3 spans 12 amino acids.

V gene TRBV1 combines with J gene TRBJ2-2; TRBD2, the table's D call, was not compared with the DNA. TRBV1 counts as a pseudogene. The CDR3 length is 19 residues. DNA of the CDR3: TGCACCAGCAGCCAAGACAGGCTAGCGGGGGGCGGGCACACCGGGGAGCTGTTTTTT. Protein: CTSSQDRLAGGGHTGELFF.

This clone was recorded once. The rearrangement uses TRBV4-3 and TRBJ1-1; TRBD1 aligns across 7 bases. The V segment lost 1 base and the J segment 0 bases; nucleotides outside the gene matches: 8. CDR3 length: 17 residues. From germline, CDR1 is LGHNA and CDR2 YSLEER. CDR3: CASSQVGRGEMNTEAFF. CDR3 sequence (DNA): TGCGCCAGCAGCCAAGTGGGCAGGGGGGAAATGAACACTGAAGCTTTCTTT.

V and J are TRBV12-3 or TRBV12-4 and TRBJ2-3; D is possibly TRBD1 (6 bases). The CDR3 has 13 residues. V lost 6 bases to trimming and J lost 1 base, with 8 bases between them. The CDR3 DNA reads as TGTGCCAGCAGACGGACAGGCACAGATACGCAGTATTTT. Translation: CASRRTGTDTQYF.

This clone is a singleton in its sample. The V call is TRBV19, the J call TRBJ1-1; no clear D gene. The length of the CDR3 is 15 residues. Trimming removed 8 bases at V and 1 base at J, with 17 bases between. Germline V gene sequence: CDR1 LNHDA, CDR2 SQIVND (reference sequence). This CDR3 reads CASRTKRRGNTEAFF. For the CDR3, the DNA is TGTGCCAGTCGCACCAAGAGGCGGGGGAACACTGAAGCTTTCTTT.

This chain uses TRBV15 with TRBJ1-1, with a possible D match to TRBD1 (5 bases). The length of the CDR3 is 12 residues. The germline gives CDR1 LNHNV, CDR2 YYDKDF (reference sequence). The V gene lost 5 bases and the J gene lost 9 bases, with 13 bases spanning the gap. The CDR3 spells CATSPWEGKAFF. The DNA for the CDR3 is TGTGCCACCAGCCCCTGGGAGGGGAAAGCTTTCTTT.

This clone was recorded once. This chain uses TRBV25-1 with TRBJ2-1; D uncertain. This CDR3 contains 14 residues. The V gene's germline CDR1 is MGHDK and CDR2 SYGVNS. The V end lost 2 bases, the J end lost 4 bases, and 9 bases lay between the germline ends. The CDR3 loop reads CASSEQHTYNEQFF. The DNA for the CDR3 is TGTGCCAGCAGTGAACAACACACGTACAATGAGCAGTTCTTC.

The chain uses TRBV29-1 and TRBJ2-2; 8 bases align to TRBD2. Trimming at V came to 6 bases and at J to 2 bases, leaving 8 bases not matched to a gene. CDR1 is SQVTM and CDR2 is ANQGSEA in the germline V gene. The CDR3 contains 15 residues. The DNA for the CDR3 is TGCAGCGTGTCCCCGGGGGGGAGAAACACCGGGGAGCTGTTTTTT. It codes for CSVSPGGRNTGELFF.

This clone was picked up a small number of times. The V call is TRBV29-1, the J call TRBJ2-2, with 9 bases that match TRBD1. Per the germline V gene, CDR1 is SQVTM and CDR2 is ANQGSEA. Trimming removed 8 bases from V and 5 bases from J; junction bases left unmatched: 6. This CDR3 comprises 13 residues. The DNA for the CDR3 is TGCAGCCACACAGGGGGCCTGACCGGGGAGCTGTTTTTT. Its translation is CSHTGGLTGELFF.

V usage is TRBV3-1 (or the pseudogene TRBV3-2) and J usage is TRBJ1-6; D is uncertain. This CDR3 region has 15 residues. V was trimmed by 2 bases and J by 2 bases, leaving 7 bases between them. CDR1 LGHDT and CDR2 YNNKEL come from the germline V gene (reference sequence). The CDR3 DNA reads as TGTGCCAGCAGCCAAAGGGAGACCTATAATTCACCCCTCCACTTT. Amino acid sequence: CASSQRETYNSPLHF.

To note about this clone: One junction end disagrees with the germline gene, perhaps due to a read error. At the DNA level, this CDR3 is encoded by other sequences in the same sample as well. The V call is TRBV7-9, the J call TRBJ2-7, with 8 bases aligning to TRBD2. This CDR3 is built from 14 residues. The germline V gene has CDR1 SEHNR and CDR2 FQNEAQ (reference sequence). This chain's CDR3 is CASSSGGYAYEQYF. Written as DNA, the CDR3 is TGTGCCAGCAGCTCGGGGGGGTACGCCTACGAGCAATACTTC.

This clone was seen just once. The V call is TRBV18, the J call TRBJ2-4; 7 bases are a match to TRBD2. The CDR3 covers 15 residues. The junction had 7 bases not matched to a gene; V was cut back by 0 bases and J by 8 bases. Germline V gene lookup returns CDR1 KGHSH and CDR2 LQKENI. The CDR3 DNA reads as TGTGCCAGCTCACCACCGCTTGGGGGGGAGGACATTCAGTACTTC. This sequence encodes CASSPPLGGEDIQYF. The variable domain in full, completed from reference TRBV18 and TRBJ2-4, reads NAGVMQNPRHLVRRRGQEARLRCSPMKGHSHVYWYRQLPEEGLKFMVYLQKENIIDESGMPKERFSAEFPKEGPSILRIQQVVRGDSAAYFCASSPPLGGEDIQYFGAGTRLSVL.

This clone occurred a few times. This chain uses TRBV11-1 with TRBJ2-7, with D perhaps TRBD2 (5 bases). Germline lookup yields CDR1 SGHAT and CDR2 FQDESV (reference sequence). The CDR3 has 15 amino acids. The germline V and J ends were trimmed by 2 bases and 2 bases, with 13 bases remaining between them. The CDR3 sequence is CASSLSPRGTYEQYF. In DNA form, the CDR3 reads TGTGCCAGCAGCTTATCTCCTCGGGGTACCTACGAGCAGTACTTC.

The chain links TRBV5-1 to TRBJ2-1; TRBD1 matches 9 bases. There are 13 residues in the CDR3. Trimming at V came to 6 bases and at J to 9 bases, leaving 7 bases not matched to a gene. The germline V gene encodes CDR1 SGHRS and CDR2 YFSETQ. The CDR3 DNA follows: TGCGCCAGCATGACAGGGGGGATAGGTGAGCAGTTCTTC. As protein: CASMTGGIGEQFF.

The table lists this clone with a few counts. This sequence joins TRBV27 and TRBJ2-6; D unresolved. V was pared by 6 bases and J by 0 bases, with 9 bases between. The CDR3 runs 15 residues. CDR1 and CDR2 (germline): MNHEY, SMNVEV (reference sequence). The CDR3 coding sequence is TGTGCCAGCAGATACCTGCGCTCTGGGGCCAACGTCCTGACTTTC. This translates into CASRYLRSGANVLTF.

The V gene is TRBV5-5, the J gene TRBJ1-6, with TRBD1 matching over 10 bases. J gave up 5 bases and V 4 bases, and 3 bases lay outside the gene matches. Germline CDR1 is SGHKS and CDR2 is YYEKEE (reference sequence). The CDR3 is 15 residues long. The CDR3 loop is CASSRGTGDNSPLHF. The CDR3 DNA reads TGTGCCAGCAGCCGGGGGACAGGGGATAATTCACCCCTCCACTTT.

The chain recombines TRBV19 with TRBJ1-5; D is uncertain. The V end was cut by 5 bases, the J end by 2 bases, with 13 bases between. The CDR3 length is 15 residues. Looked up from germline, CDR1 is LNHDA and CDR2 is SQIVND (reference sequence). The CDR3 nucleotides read TGTGCCAGTAGTCTTCCGCTTCGGGGCAATCAGCCCCAGCATTTT. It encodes CASSLPLRGNQPQHF.

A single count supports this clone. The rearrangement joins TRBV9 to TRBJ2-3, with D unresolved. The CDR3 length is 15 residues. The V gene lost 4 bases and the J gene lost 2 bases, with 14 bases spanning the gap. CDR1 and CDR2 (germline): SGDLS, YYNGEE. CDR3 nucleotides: TGTGCCAGCAGCCCCTGGGCAGGCCCCACAGATACGCAGTATTTT. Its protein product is CASSPWAGPTDTQYF. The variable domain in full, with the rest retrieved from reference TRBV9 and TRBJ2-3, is DSGVTQTPKHLITATGQRVTLRCSPRSGDLSVYWYQQSLDQGLQFLIQYYNGEERAKGNILERFSAQQFPDLHSELNLSSLELGDSALYFCASSPWAGPTDTQYFGPGTRLTVL.

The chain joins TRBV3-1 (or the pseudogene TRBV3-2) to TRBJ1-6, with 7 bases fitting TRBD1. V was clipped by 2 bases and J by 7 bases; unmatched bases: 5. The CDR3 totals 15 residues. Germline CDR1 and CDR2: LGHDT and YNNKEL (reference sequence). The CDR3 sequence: CASSQPGQKNSPLHF. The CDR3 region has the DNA TGTGCCAGCAGCCAACCGGGACAGAAGAATTCACCCCTCCACTTT.

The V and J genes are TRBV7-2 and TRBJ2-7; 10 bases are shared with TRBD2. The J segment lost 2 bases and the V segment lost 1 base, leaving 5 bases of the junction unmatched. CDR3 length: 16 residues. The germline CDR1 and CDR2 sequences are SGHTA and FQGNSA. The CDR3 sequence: CASSLERLAGAYEQYF. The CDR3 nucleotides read TGTGCCAGCAGCTTAGAGCGGCTAGCGGGGGCCTACGAGCAGTACTTC. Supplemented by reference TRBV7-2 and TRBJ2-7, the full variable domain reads GAGVSQSPSNKVTEKGKDVELRCDPISGHTALYWYRQSLGQGLEFLIYFQGNSAPDKSGLPSDRFSAERTGGSVSTLTIQRTQQEDSAVYLCASSLERLAGAYEQYFGPGTRLTVT.

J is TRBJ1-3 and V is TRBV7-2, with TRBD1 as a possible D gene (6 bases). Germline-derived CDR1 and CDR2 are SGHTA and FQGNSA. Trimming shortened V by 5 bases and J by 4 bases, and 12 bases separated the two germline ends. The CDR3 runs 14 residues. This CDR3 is CASSPRGSGNTIYF. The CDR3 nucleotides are TGTGCCAGCAGCCCCAGGGGAAGCGGAAACACCATATATTTT.

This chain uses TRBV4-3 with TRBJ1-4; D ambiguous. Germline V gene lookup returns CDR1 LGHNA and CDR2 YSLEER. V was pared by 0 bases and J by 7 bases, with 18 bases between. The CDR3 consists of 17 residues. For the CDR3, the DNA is TGCGCCAGCAGCCAAGAAGTCAACTGGAGTAATGGTGAAAAACTGTTTTTT. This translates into CASSQEVNWSNGEKLFF.

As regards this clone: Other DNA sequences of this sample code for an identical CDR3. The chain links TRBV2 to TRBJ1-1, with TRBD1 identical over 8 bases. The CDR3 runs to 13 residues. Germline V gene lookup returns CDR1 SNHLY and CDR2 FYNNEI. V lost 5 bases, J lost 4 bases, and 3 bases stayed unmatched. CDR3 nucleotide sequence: TGTGCCAGCAGTCGACAGGGGATCACTGAAGCTTTCTTT. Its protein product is CASSRQGITEAFF.

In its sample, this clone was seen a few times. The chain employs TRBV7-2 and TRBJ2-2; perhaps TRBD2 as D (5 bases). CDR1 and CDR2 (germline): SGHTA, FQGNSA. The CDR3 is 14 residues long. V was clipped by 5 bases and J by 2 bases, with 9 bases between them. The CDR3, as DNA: TGTGCCAGCAGCGCGGGCCCTAACACCGGGGAGCTGTTTTTT. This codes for CASSAGPNTGELFF.